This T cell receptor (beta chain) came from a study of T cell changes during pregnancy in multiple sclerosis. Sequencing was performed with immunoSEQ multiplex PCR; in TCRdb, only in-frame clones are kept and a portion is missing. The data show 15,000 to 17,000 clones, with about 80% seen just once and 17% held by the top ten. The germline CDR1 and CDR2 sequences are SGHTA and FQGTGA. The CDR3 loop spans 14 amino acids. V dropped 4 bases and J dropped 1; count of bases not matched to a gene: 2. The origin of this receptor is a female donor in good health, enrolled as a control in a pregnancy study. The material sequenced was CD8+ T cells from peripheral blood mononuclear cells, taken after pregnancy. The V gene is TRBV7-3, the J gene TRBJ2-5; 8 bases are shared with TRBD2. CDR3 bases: TGTGCCAGCAGCTCTAGCGGGTCCCAAGAGACCCAGTACTTC. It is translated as CASSSSGSQETQYF.